The 32 T cell receptor beta chains listed next were all sequenced from one sample in a study of blood T cell repertoires in COVID-19. Assay: immunoSEQ multiplex PCR; the TCRdb copy retains only in-frame clones and omits some. The sample yields about 220,000 clones, 80% to 85% seen once. Sequencing input: peripheral blood. These receptors were taken from a woman between 55 and 75 years old who had recovered from COVID-19.

In its sample, this clone was seen once. The genes are TRBV4-3 and TRBJ2-7, with 10 positions matching TRBD1. V gave up 3 bases and J gave up 0 bases; unmatched junction bases: 2. This CDR3 has 15 amino acids. Germline CDR1 is LGHNA and CDR2 is YSLEER. The DNA of the CDR3 is TGCGCCAGCAGCCAGGGACAGGGGATCTCCTACGAGCAGTACTTC. It yields the protein CASSQGQGISYEQYF.

This chain links TRBV10-1 with TRBJ2-2; TRBD1 matches 8 bases. The CDR3 has 15 amino acids. J was trimmed by 0 bases and V by 3 bases; bases with no gene match: 0. CDR1 and CDR2 (germline): WNHNN, SYGVQD (reference sequence). CDR3 DNA: TGCGCCAGCAGTGAACAGGGGGCGAACACCGGGGAGCTGTTTTTT. This encodes CASSEQGANTGELFF.

The CDR3 bases are TGTGCCAGCAGCCAACAGTATCGAAACACCATATATTTT. The encoded protein is CASSQQYRNTIYF. The chain has TRBV3-1 (or the pseudogene TRBV3-2) and TRBJ1-3, with D hard to call. V dropped 2 bases and J dropped 5 bases, with 7 bases sitting between them. This CDR3 spans 13 amino acids. Germline V lookup: CDR1 LGHDT, CDR2 YNNKEL (reference sequence).

This clone came up once. CDR3 nucleotides: TGTGCCAGCAGCCAAGGCGGGTCGGTGTTCCAAGAGACCCAGTACTTC. This translates into CASSQGGSVFQETQYF. The rearrangement uses TRBV3-1 (or the pseudogene TRBV3-2) and TRBJ2-5, with a possible D match to TRBD2 (5 bases). Germline V lookup: CDR1 LGHDT, CDR2 YNNKEL (reference sequence). CDR3 length equals 16 residues. V was trimmed by 1 base and J by 1 base, leaving 13 bases between them.

The chain combines TRBV5-1 with TRBJ2-2, with 7 bases that match TRBD1. This CDR3 comprises 16 residues. Germline V lookup: CDR1 SGHRS, CDR2 YFSETQ. The J segment lost 1 base and the V segment lost 6 bases, leaving 9 bases of the junction unmatched. The CDR3 region has the DNA TGCGCCAGCACGAGGTTGGGACAGCAGAACACCGGGGAGCTGTTTTTT. Its protein is CASTRLGQQNTGELFF.

This rearrangement joins TRBV19 to TRBJ2-2, with 9 bases aligning to TRBD1. The CDR3 consists of 16 residues. V gave up 4 bases and J gave up 8 bases; unmatched junction bases: 11. CDR1 LNHDA and CDR2 SQIVND come from the germline V gene (reference sequence). The CDR3 nucleotides read TGTGCCAGTAGTAACCCCGGGACAGGGTTTTTTGGGGAGCTGTTTTTT. Its translation: CASSNPGTGFFGELFF.

This clone has only a few counts. The rearrangement links TRBV2 to TRBJ2-1, with D possibly being TRBD1 (6 bases). The CDR3 totals 13 residues. Germline CDR1 and CDR2: SNHLY and FYNNEI. Trimming took off 7 bases at V and 4 bases at J, with 11 bases between the two ends. The CDR3 reads CASNTQGYNEQFF. The CDR3 nucleotides read TGTGCCAGCAACACACAGGGTTACAATGAGCAGTTCTTC. The variable domain in full, with the rest retrieved from reference TRBV2 and TRBJ2-1, is EPEVTQTPSHQVTQMGQEVILRCVPISNHLYFYWYRQILGQKVEFLVSFYNNEISEKSEIFDDQFSVERPDGSNFTLKIRSTKLEDSAMYFCASNTQGYNEQFFGPGTRLTVL.

This chain uses TRBV30 with TRBJ2-7; 10 bases are shared with TRBD2. V trimming: 3 bases; J trimming: 1 base; junction bases outside the gene matches: 9. CDR1 is GTSNPN, CDR2 SVGIG, per germline (reference sequence). CDR3 size: 16 residues. CDR3 sequence reads: CAWRVAGGGTSYEQYF. CDR3 bases: TGTGCCTGGAGAGTAGCGGGGGGCGGTACGTCCTACGAGCAGTACTTC.

The V gene is TRBV7-3, the J gene TRBJ2-1, with TRBD2 as a possible D gene (6 bases). Trimming removed 3 bases at V and 10 bases at J, with 7 bases between. In germline, CDR1 is SGHTA, CDR2 FQGTGA. This CDR3 spans 11 amino acids. DNA for the CDR3: TGTGCCAGCAGCTTGGGGGGAGAGCAGTTCTTC. This translates into CASSLGGEQFF.

The chain joins TRBV5-6 to TRBJ2-7, with a weak D call TRBD1 (6 bases). CDR1 and CDR2 (germline): SGHDT, YYEEEE. CDR3 length: 13 residues. Trimming removed 0 bases at V and 5 bases at J, with 9 bases between. CDR3 in amino acids: CASSLAAGDEQYF. In DNA form, the CDR3 reads TGTGCCAGCAGCTTGGCCGCAGGGGACGAGCAGTACTTC.

In this sample, this clone turned up once. This chain joins TRBV5-1 and TRBJ1-2, with D possibly being TRBD1 (5 bases). CDR1 SGHRS and CDR2 YFSETQ come from the germline V gene. The CDR3 loop spans 13 amino acids. V was pared by 2 bases and J by 6 bases, with 11 bases between. The CDR3 region is CASSLRGGHGYTF. CDR3 nucleotides: TGCGCCAGCAGCTTACGGGGGGGTCATGGCTACACCTTC.

The chain recombines TRBV29-1 with TRBJ2-5, with 10 bases aligning to TRBD1. Trimming took 7 bases from V and 9 from J; bases not matched to a gene: 5. Germline V gene sequence: CDR1 SQVTM, CDR2 ANQGSEA. The CDR3 is made up of 11 amino acids. The CDR3 DNA reads TGCAGCGCTGGGACAGGGGAGGCCCAGTACTTC. Residues: CSAGTGEAQYF.

The chain recombines TRBV13 with TRBJ2-2; possible D gene TRBD1, 5 bases. Germline values: CDR1 PRHDT, CDR2 FYEKMQ (reference sequence). V lost 6 bases and J 1 base, leaving 9 bases between the germline ends. This CDR3 has 14 amino acids. The CDR3 is CASRPGLNTGELFF. Written as DNA, the CDR3 is TGTGCCAGCAGACCAGGGTTGAACACCGGGGAGCTGTTTTTT.

The chain uses TRBV10-3 and TRBJ2-1; 8 nucleotides agree with TRBD2. CDR1 and CDR2 (germline): ENHRY, SYGVKD. Germline trimming cut 10 bases from V and 7 bases from J; bases unmatched to any gene: 18. The CDR3 sequence is 16 residues long. CDR3 in DNA: TGTGCCACCATAAACTCTAAGCGGGGGACCCTAAATGAGCAGTTCTTC. Protein sequence: CATINSKRGTLNEQFF.

Turning to this clone: Compared with germline, one end of the junction differs, possibly owing to a read error. The chain uses TRBV6-5 and TRBJ1-3; D is unresolved. The CDR3 loop spans 15 amino acids. Per germline, CDR1 MNHEY and CDR2 SVGAGI. DNA of the CDR3: TGTGCCAGCAGTGACTCCTGGGCGGGTGGAAACACCATATATTTT. Translating gives CASSDSWAGGNTIYF.

By proportion, this clone is medium-sized. The chain is built from TRBV12-5 and TRBJ2-2, with 7 bases that match TRBD2. The V gene's germline CDR1 is LGHNT and CDR2 FRNRAP. The CDR3 is made up of 14 amino acids. J was trimmed by 6 bases and V by 1 base; bases with no gene match: 2. The CDR3 loop reads CASGLGTSAGELFF. CDR3 sequence (DNA): TGTGCTAGTGGTTTGGGAACTAGCGCCGGGGAGCTGTTTTTT.

V gene TRBV2 combines with J gene TRBJ1-2; D is unclear. This CDR3 spans 15 amino acids. The V gene's germline CDR1 is SNHLY and CDR2 FYNNEI. Trimming stripped 5 bases from V and 3 bases from J, with 16 bases between. In DNA, the CDR3 is TGTGCCAGCAGTTCCTTACTTGAGGCGCACTATGGCTACACCTTC. This codes for CASSSLLEAHYGYTF.

This sequence joins TRBV10-1 and TRBJ1-2; TRBD1 might be the D (5 bases). Germline values: CDR1 WNHNN, CDR2 SYGVQD (reference sequence). This CDR3 has 12 residues. The ends were cut back, 3 bases at V and 14 bases at J, with 16 bases in the middle. The chain's CDR3 is CASSEGKPPGTF. In DNA, the CDR3 is TGCGCCAGCAGTGAAGGCAAACCGCCAGGGACCTTC.

This chain links TRBV4-3 with TRBJ2-3, with 12 bases identical to TRBD2. CDR1 and CDR2 from the germline V gene are LGHNA and YSLEER. This CDR3 spans 16 amino acids. The V gene end was trimmed by 1 base and the J gene end by 4 bases; junction bases not matched to a gene: 3. CDR3 sequence (DNA): TGCGCCAGCAGCCAAGGGACTAGCGGGGCCGCAGATACGCAGTATTTT. The encoded protein is CASSQGTSGAADTQYF.

V is TRBV7-2 and J is TRBJ2-5; 8 positions agree with TRBD2. The CDR3 is made up of 15 amino acids. The trim removed 4 bases at V and 1 base at J, leaving 5 bases unmatched. CDR1 and CDR2 (germline): SGHTA, FQGNSA. Here the CDR3 reads CASSSPGGSQETQYF. CDR3 DNA sequence: TGTGCCAGCAGCTCCCCGGGGGGGAGCCAAGAGACCCAGTACTTC.

The chain recombines TRBV5-1 with TRBJ1-4, with 11 positions matching TRBD1. The CDR3 loop spans 15 amino acids. The germline V gene has CDR1 SGHRS and CDR2 YFSETQ. V dropped 1 base and J dropped 7; count of bases not matched to a gene: 3. The DNA of the CDR3 is TGCGCCAGCAGCTTGCGGGGACAGGGGGGTGAAAAACTGTTTTTT. This sequence encodes CASSLRGQGGEKLFF.

The chain combines TRBV5-1 with TRBJ1-2; TRBD1 agrees at 8 bases. Germline V gives CDR1 SGHRS, CDR2 YFSETQ. This CDR3 has 14 amino acids. V lost 6 bases to trimming and J lost 3 bases; unmatched junction nucleotides: 7. In DNA form, the CDR3 reads TGCGCCAGCACCCCGACAGGGGCCGACTATGGCTACACCTTC. Amino acids: CASTPTGADYGYTF. The full variable domain, completed using reference TRBV5-1 and TRBJ1-2, is KAGVTQTPRYLIKTRGQQVTLSCSPISGHRSVSWYQQTPGQGLQFLFEYFSETQRNKGNFPGRFSGRQFSNSRSEMNVSTLELGDSALYLCASTPTGADYGYTFGSGTRLTVV.

The rearrangement joins TRBV5-4 to TRBJ2-5; possibly TRBD1 for D (5 bases). This CDR3 has 14 amino acids. The ends were cut back, 1 base at V and 3 bases at J, with 10 bases in the middle. CDR1 and CDR2 (germline): SGHNT, YYREEE (reference sequence). The CDR3 loop is CASSLSSREETQYF. The DNA for the CDR3 is TGTGCCAGCAGCTTGAGTAGCAGGGAAGAGACCCAGTACTTC.

The rearrangement links TRBV5-8 to TRBJ1-4; D remains unclear. V gave up 5 bases and J gave up 3 bases, with 14 bases separating them. The CDR3 has 15 residues. Germline assignment: CDR1 SGHTS and CDR2 YDEGEE. The CDR3 reads CASREASPANEKLFF. The CDR3 DNA reads as TGTGCCAGCAGGGAGGCCAGCCCGGCTAATGAAAAACTGTTTTTT.

The CDR3 loop is CAWSKNFIERLDRERTLTEAFF. CDR3 DNA sequence: TGTGCCTGGAGTAAGAATTTCATCGAGCGTTTGGACAGGGAGAGGACTCTCACTGAAGCTTTCTTT. The chain is built from TRBV30 and TRBJ1-1; TRBD1 agrees at 8 bases. There are 22 residues in the CDR3. The germline V gene has CDR1 GTSNPN and CDR2 SVGIG (reference sequence). V lost 2 bases, J lost 4 bases, and 30 bases stayed unmatched.

The chain links TRBV6-2 or TRBV6-3 to TRBJ2-2, with TRBD2 identical over 9 bases. Germline V gives CDR1 MNHEY, CDR2 SVGEGT. V trimming: 5 bases; J trimming: 1 base; junction bases outside the gene matches: 14. This CDR3 is 19 amino acids long. CDR3 residues: CASSPGVISGGLNTGELFF. CDR3 DNA: TGTGCCAGCAGTCCAGGCGTGATTAGCGGGGGCCTGAACACCGGGGAGCTGTTTTTT.

The V gene is TRBV4-3, the J gene TRBJ2-1, with 8 bases fitting TRBD1. Germline V CDR1 and CDR2: LGHNA, YSLEER. V lost 0 bases to trimming and J lost 7 bases; unmatched junction nucleotides: 8. The CDR3 is 16 amino acids. CDR3 in DNA: TGCGCCAGCAGCCAAGATGTGAGGACAGGGTGGAATGAGCAGTTCTTC. It codes for CASSQDVRTGWNEQFF.

The chain carries TRBV4-3 and TRBJ1-2, with TRBD1 identical over 8 bases. V gave up 2 bases and J gave up 1 base; unmatched junction bases: 3. CDR1 is LGHNA, CDR2 YSLEER, per germline. The CDR3 spans 15 residues. CDR3 sequence (DNA): TGCGCCAGCAGCCAAACACAGGGGGGTAACTATGGCTACACCTTC. Translating it yields CASSQTQGGNYGYTF.

V and J are TRBV27 and TRBJ2-1, with D tentatively TRBD1 (5 bases). V was pared by 0 bases and J by 0 bases, with 9 bases between. The CDR3 is 16 amino acids. Germline CDR1 and CDR2: MNHEY and SMNVEV (reference sequence). In DNA, the CDR3 is TGTGCCAGCAGTTTATCTTTCAGGGACTCCTACAATGAGCAGTTCTTC. Translating it yields CASSLSFRDSYNEQFF.

This chain connects TRBV5-4 to TRBJ2-7; 9 bases map to TRBD1. V gave up 3 bases and J gave up 7 bases; unmatched junction bases: 11. Looked up from germline, CDR1 is SGHNT and CDR2 is YYREEE (reference sequence). CDR3 length equals 15 residues. CDR3 sequence reads: CASSSPGQGSGEQYF. CDR3 nucleotides: TGTGCCAGCAGCTCCCCGGGACAGGGATCGGGAGAGCAGTACTTC.

The genes are TRBV23-1 and TRBJ1-3; D is unclear. TRBV23-1 is recorded as an ORF, its role being uncertain. The CDR3 consists of 18 residues. The ends were cut back, 0 bases at V and 0 bases at J, with 15 bases in the middle. CDR3 amino acids: CASSQSYVETTSGNTIYF. CDR3 DNA: TGCGCCAGCAGTCAATCGTATGTAGAGACTACCTCTGGAAACACCATATATTTT.

CDR3 sequence: CASRVTGGLTYEQYF. CDR3 DNA: TGTGCCAGCAGGGTTACAGGGGGCTTGACCTACGAGCAGTACTTC. The chain employs TRBV11-2 and TRBJ2-7, with 9 bases fitting TRBD1. CDR3 length: 15 amino acids. Germline CDR1 is SGHAT and CDR2 is FQNNGV. V trimming: 6 bases; J trimming: 2 bases; junction bases outside the gene matches: 8.